The rows below give T cell receptor beta chains drawn from one sample of a study of cytomegalovirus exposure and HLA in healthy donors. Sequenced by immunoSEQ multiplex PCR; TCRdb stores in-frame clones only, minus some. The data hold fewer than 300,000 clones, with around 86% observed a single time. Sequenced sample: PBMCs. Receptor source: a man aged 40-50 years in good health and CMV-seropositive. CDR3s include the opening cysteine and the closing phenylalanine or tryptophan. Each record gives: CDR3 DNA, CDR3 protein, CDR3 length, J gene, V gene, clone size, D gene. A D gene is named only where the DNA matches it firmly. The size field is filled for only some rows; it gives once, few, many or a size class.

TGTGCCAGCTCACCACTGGCAGTACAGGACTATGGCTACACCTTC	CASSPLAVQDYGYTF	15	TRBJ1-2	TRBV18	.	.
TGTGCCAGCAGAACTGCGGGCGGGACCACAGATACGCAGTATTTT	CASRTAGGTTDTQYF	15	TRBJ2-3	TRBV28	.	.
TGTGCCAGCAGCTTCGCAGAGAACACTGAAGCTTTCTTT	CASSFAENTEAFF	13	TRBJ1-1	TRBV7-3	.	.
TGTGCCAGCAGCTGGCCCGTTAGCGGGAGGGCCCAGGGCGAGCAGTTCTTC	CASSWPVSGRAQGEQFF	17	TRBJ2-1	TRBV7-2	.	TRBD2
TGTGCCAGCAGCTTAGGTGTATCCCCCGAAGCTTTCTTT	CASSLGVSPEAFF	13	TRBJ1-1	TRBV7-9	.	.
TGTGCCAGCAGAGGGACAGCAACTGAAGCTTTCTTT	CASRGTATEAFF	12	TRBJ1-1	TRBV2	.	TRBD1
TGTGCCAGCAGCTTAAACGGGAGGGACAATGAGCAGTTCTTC	CASSLNGRDNEQFF	14	TRBJ2-1	TRBV7-3	.	TRBD2
TGCGCCAGCAGCCAAGAGCCCGGCAGGGCAGACACAGATACGCAGTATTTT	CASSQEPGRADTDTQYF	17	TRBJ2-3	TRBV4-1	.	.
TGCAGCGTTGTACTAGCGGGAAGGTACGAGCAGTACTTC	CSVVLAGRYEQYF	13	TRBJ2-7	TRBV29-1	once	TRBD2
TGTGCCAGCAGTTACTTACGGACAGGGGGAGGCTATGGCTACACCTTC	CASSYLRTGGGYGYTF	16	TRBJ1-2	TRBV6-5	many	TRBD1
TGTGCCAGCACCGAGACAGGGATCACGAACACTGAAGCTTTCTTT	CASTETGITNTEAFF	15	TRBJ1-1	TRBV28	.	TRBD1
TGTGCCAGCAGCCAAGATGAAGGGGTTAATGAAAAACTGTTTTTT	CASSQDEGVNEKLFF	15	TRBJ1-4	TRBV4-2	few	.
TGTGCCAGCAGCCCTCTCCTAGCGGCAGAGACCCAGTACTTC	CASSPLLAAETQYF	14	TRBJ2-5	TRBV11-2	.	TRBD2
TGTGCCAGCAGCTTTGGTCTGAGCGCCAGCAATCAGCCCCAGCATTTT	CASSFGLSASNQPQHF	16	TRBJ1-5	TRBV7-9	.	.
TGTGCCAGCAGCCCCAGGGGATTCGGAAACACCATATATTTT	CASSPRGFGNTIYF	14	TRBJ1-3	TRBV13	once	.
TGCGCCAGCAGCCAAGCCCGGACTTCGAGCTCCTACGAGCAGTACTTC	CASSQARTSSSYEQYF	16	TRBJ2-7	TRBV4-1	.	.
TGTGCCAGTAGCAGACTGATATCTAACTATGGCTACACCTTC	CASSRLISNYGYTF	14	TRBJ1-2	TRBV19	.	.
TGTGCCACCAGGACTTCGAACACCGGGGAGCTGTTTTTT	CATRTSNTGELFF	13	TRBJ2-2	TRBV6-4	.	.
TGCGCCAGCAGCTTGAAGGGACAGGGGACGGACAACGAGCAGTACTTC	CASSLKGQGTDNEQYF	16	TRBJ2-7	TRBV5-1	.	TRBD1
TGTGCCACCCTCCGGGACAGGGGCAACAATGAGCAGTTCTTC	CATLRDRGNNEQFF	14	TRBJ2-1	TRBV6-1	.	TRBD1
TGTGCCAGCAGTTTCTACGCTCAAGAGAAGAACACTGAAGCTTTCTTT	CASSFYAQEKNTEAFF	16	TRBJ1-1	TRBV27	.	.
TGTGCCAGCAGCTCCTCACCCCCGGGACTAGCGGGAAGCTACGAGCAGTACTTC	CASSSSPPGLAGSYEQYF	18	TRBJ2-7	TRBV5-4	.	TRBD2
TGTGCCAGCAGCCTAATTACAGTGAACACTGAAGCTTTCTTT	CASSLITVNTEAFF	14	TRBJ1-1	TRBV6-1	.	.
TGTGCCAGCAGCTTAGCCGGTTTAGAGGGCTACGAGCAGTACTTC	CASSLAGLEGYEQYF	15	TRBJ2-7	TRBV7-8	.	.
TGCGCCAGCAGCCCTTACAGGGGCGAGAGCTCCTACAATGAGCAGTTCTTC	CASSPYRGESSYNEQFF	17	TRBJ2-1	TRBV5-1	.	TRBD1
TGTGCCAGCAGTGAAATGTTAGCTTACCACCCTGCGGATACGCAGTATTTT	CASSEMLAYHPADTQYF	17	TRBJ2-3	TRBV2	once	.
TGTGCCAGTAGTATACGAGTGAATCAGCCCCAGCATTTT	CASSIRVNQPQHF	13	TRBJ1-5	TRBV19	.	.
TGTGCCAGAAACGGGACAGACGAAAAACTGTTTTTT	CARNGTDEKLFF	12	TRBJ1-4	TRBV6-1	.	TRBD1
TGCGCCAGCAGCTTGGACTCTCCGTACGAGCAGTACTTC	CASSLDSPYEQYF	13	TRBJ2-7	TRBV5-1	.	.
TGCGCCAGCAGCCAGGTACTAGCGGAGAGCTCCTACGAGCAGTACTTC	CASSQVLAESSYEQYF	16	TRBJ2-7	TRBV4-1	.	TRBD2
TGTGCCAGCAGCGACTATACGGGAAACATTCAGTACTTC	CASSDYTGNIQYF	13	TRBJ2-4	TRBV5-6	.	.